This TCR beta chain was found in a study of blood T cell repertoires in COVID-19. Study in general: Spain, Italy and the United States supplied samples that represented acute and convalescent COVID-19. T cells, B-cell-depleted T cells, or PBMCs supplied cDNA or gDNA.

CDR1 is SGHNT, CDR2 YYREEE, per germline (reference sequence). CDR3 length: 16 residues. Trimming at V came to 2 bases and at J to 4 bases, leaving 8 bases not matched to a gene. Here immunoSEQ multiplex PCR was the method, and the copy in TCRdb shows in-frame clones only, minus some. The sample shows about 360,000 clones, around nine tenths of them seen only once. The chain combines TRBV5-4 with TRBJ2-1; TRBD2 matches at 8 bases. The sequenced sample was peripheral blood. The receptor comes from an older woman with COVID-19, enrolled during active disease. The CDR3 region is CASSFSGTRIYNEQFF. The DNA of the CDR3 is TGTGCCAGCAGCTTTTCTGGGACTAGAATTTACAATGAGCAGTTCTTC. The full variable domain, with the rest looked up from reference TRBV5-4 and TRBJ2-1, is ETGVTQSPTHLIKTRGQQVTLRCSSQSGHNTVSWYQQALGQGPQFIFQYYREEENGRGNFPPRFSGLQFPNYSSELNVNALELDDSALYLCASSFSGTRIYNEQFFGPGTRLTVL.